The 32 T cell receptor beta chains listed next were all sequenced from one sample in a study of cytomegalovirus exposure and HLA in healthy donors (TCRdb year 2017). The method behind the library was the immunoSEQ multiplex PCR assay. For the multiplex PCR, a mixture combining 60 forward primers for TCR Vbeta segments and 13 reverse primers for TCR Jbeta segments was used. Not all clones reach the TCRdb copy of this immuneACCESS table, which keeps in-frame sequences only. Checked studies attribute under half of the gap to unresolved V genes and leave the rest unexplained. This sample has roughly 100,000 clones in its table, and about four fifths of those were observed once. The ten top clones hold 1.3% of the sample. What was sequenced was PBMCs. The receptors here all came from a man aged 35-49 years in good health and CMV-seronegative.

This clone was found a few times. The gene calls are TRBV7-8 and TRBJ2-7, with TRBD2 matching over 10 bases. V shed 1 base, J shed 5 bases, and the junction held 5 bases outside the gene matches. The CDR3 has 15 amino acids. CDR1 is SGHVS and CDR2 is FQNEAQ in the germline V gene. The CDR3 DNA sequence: TGTGCCAGCAGCTTAGGGGCTAGCGGGAGCCACGAGCAGTACTTC. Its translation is CASSLGASGSHEQYF.

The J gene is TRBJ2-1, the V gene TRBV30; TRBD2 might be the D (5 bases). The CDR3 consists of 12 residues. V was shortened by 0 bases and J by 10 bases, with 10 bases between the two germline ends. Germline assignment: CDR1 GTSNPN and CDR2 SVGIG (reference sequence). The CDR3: CAWSVGRGEQFF. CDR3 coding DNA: TGTGCCTGGAGTGTAGGTCGGGGAGAGCAGTTCTTC. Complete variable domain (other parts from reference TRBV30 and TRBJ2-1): SQTIHQWPATLVQPVGSPLSLECTVEGTSNPNLYWYRQAAGRGLQLLFYSVGIGQISSEVPQNLSASRPQDRQFILSSKKLLLSDSGFYLCAWSVGRGEQFFGPGTRLTVL.

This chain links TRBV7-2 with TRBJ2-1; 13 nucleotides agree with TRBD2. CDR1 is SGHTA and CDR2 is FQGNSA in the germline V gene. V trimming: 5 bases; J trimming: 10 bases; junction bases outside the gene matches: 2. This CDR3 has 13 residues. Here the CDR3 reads CASSRLAGGEQFF. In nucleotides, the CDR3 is TGTGCCAGCAGCAGACTAGCGGGGGGCGAGCAGTTCTTC.

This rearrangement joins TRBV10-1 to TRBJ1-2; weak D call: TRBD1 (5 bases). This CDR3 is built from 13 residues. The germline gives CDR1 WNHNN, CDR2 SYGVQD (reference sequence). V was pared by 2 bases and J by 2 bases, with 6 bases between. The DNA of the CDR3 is TGCGCCAGCAGTGAGAACAGGAACTATGGCTACACCTTC. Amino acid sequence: CASSENRNYGYTF.

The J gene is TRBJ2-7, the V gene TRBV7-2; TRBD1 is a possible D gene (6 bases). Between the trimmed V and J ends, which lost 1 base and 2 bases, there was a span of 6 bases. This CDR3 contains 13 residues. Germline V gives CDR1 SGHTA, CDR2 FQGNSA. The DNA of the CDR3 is TGTGCCAGCAGCTTAGGGACAGCCTACGAGCAGTACTTC. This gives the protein CASSLGTAYEQYF.

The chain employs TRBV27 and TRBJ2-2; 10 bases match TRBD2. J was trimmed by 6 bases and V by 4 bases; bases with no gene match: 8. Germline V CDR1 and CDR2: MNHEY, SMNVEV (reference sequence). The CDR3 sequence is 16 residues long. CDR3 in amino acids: CASSSPPSGRAGELFF. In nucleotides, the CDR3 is TGTGCCAGCAGTTCCCCCCCCAGCGGGAGGGCCGGGGAGCTGTTTTTT.

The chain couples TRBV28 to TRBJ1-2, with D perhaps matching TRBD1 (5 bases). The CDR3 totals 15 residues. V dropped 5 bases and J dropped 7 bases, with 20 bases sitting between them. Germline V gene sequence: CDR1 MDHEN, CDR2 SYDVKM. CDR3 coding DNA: TGTGCCAGCAGTCATGCGGAGGGACCCGCCCCTGGCTACACCTTC. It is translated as CASSHAEGPAPGYTF.

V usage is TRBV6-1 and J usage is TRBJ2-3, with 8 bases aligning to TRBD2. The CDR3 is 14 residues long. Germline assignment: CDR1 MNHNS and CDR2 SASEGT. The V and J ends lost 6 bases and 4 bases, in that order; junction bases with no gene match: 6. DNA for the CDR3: TGTGCCAGCAGAGACGGGGGGGCACCAGATACGCAGTATTTT. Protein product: CASRDGGAPDTQYF.

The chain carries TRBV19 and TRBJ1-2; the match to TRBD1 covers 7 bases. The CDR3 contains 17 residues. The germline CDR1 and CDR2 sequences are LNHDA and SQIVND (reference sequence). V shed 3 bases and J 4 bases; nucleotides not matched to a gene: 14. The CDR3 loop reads CASSMREAGGRRYGYTF. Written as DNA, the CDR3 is TGTGCCAGTAGTATGCGGGAGGCAGGGGGTCGGCGCTATGGCTACACCTTC. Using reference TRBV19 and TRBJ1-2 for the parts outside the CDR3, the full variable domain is DGGITQSPKYLFRKEGQNVTLSCEQNLNHDAMYWYRQDPGQGLRLIYYSQIVNDFQKGDIAEGYSVSREKKESFPLTVTSAQKNPTAFYLCASSMREAGGRRYGYTFGSGTRLTVV.

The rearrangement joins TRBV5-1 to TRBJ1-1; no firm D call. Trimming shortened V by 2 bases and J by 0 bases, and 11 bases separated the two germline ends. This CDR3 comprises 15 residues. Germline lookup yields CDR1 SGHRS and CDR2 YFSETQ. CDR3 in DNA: TGCGCCAGCAGCTTTGGAGAGAACATGAACACTGAAGCTTTCTTT. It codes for CASSFGENMNTEAFF.

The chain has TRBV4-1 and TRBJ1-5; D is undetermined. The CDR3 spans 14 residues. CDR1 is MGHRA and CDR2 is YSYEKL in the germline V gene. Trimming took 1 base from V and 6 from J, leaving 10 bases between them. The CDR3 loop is CASSQVLRVQPQHF. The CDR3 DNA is TGCGCCAGCAGCCAAGTTCTCCGGGTTCAGCCCCAGCATTTT.

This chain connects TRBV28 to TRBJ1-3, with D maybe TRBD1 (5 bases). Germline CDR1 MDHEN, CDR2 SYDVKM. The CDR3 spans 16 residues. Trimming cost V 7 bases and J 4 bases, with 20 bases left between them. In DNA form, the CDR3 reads TGTGCCAGCACTCCTTGGGGCCCTTTCACCGGAAACACCATATATTTT. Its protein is CASTPWGPFTGNTIYF.

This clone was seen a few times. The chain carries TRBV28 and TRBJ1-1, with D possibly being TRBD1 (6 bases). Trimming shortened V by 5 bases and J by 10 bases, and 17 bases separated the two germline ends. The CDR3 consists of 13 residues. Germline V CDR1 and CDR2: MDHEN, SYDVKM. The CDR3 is CASSPPRGLGAFF. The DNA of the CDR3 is TGTGCCAGCAGTCCCCCGCGGGGGCTAGGAGCTTTCTTT.

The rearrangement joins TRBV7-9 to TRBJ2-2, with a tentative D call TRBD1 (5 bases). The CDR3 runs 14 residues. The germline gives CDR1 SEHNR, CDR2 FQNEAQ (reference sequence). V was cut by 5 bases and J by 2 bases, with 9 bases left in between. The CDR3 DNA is TGTGCCAGCAGCCGCAGGGATAACACCGGGGAGCTGTTTTTT. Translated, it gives CASSRRDNTGELFF.

The CDR3 DNA reads as TGCGCCAGCAGCCTGCATCCGACAGGGGGCTGGGAGCAGTACTTC. This encodes CASSLHPTGGWEQYF. The chain links TRBV4-1 to TRBJ2-7; the match to TRBD1 covers 10 bases. V gave up 4 bases and J gave up 7 bases; unmatched junction bases: 10. The CDR3 length is 15 residues. Germline-derived CDR1 and CDR2 are MGHRA and YSYEKL.

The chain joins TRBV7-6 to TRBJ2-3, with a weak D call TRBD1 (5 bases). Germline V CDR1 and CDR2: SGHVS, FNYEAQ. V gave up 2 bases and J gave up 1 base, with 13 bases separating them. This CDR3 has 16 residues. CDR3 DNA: TGTGCCAGCAGCTTACAGGGTGCCGGAGGCACAGATACGCAGTATTTT. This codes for CASSLQGAGGTDTQYF.

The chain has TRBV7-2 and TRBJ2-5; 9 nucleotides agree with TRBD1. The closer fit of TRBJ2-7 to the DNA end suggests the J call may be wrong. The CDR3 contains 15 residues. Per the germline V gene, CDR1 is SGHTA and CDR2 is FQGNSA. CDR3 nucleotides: TGTGCCAGCACCCTAGCCTCGGGACAGGGTTACGAGCAGTACTTC. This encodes CASTLASGQGYEQYF.

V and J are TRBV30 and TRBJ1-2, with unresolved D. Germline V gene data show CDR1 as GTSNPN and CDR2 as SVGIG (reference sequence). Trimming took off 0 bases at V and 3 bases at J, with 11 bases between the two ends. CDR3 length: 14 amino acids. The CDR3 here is CAWSVPEAHYGYTF. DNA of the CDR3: TGTGCCTGGAGTGTGCCTGAGGCCCACTATGGCTACACCTTC.

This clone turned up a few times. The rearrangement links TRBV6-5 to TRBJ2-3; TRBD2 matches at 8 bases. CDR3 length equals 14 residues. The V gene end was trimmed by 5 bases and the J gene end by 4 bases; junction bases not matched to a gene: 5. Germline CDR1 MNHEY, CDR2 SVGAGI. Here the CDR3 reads CASSTGLAPDTQYF. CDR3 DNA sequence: TGTGCCAGCAGTACCGGACTAGCTCCAGATACGCAGTATTTT.

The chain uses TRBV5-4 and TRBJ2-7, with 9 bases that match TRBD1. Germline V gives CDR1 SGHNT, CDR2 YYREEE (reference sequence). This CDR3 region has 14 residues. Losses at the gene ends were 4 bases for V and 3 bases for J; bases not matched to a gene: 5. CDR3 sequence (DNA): TGTGCCAGCAGCCCGGACAGGGGCTTCTACGAGCAGTACTTC. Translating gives CASSPDRGFYEQYF.

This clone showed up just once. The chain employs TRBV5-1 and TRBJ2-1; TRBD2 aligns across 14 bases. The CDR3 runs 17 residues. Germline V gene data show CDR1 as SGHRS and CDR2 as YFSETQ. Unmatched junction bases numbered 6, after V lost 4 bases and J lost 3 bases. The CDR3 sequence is CASSPGTSGSGYNEQFF. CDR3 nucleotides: TGCGCCAGCAGCCCGGGGACTAGCGGGAGTGGCTACAATGAGCAGTTCTTC.

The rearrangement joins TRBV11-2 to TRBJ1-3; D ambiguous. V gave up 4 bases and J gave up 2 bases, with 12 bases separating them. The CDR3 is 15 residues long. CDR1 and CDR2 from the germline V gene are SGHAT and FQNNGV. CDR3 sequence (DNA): TGTGCCAGCAGCTATGCGGGGTTAGCTGGAAACACCATATATTTT. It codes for CASSYAGLAGNTIYF.

This CDR3 reads CASSLDRDRGPEAFF. DNA for the CDR3: TGTGCCAGCAGCTTAGATAGGGACAGGGGCCCTGAAGCTTTCTTT. V is TRBV11-3 and J is TRBJ1-1; 10 bases match TRBD1. The CDR3 covers 15 residues. The V segment lost 0 bases and the J segment 6 bases; nucleotides outside the gene matches: 4. Germline assignment: CDR1 SGHNT and CDR2 YENEEA. The whole variable domain, filled in from reference TRBV11-3 and TRBJ1-1, reads EAGVVQSPRYKIIEKKQPVAFWCNPISGHNTLYWYLQNLGQGPELLIRYENEEAVDDSQLPKDRFSAERLKGVDSTLKIQPAELGDSAVYLCASSLDRDRGPEAFFGQGTRLTVV.

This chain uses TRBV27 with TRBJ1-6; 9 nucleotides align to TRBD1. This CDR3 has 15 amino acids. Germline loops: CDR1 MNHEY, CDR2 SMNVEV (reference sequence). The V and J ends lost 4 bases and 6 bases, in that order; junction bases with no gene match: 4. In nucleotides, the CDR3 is TGTGCCAGCAGTTCTACGGGACAGGGTAATTCACCCCTCCACTTT. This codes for CASSSTGQGNSPLHF.

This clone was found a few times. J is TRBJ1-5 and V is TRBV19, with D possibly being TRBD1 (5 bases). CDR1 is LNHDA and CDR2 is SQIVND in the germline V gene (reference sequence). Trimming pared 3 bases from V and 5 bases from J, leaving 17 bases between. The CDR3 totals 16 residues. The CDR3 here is CASSITETALYQPQHF. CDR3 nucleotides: TGTGCCAGTAGTATCACCGAGACAGCACTTTATCAGCCCCAGCATTTT.

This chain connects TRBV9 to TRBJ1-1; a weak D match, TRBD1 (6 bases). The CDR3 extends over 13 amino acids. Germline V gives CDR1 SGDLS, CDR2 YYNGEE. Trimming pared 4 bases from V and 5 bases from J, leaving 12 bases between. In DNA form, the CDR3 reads TGTGCCAGCAGCTCAGAACAGGGAACTGAAGCTTTCTTT. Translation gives CASSSEQGTEAFF.

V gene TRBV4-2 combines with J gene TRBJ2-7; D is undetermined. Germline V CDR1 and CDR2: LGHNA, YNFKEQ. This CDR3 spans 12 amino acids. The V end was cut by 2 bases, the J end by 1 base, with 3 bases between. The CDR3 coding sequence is TGTGCCAGCAGCCAACCGTCCTACGAGCAGTACTTC. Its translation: CASSQPSYEQYF.

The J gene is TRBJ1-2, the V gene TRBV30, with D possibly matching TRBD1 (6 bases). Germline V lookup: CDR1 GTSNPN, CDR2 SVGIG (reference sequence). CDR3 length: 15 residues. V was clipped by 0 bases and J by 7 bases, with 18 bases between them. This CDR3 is CAWSVLVTGFSGYTF. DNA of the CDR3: TGTGCCTGGAGTGTTCTAGTCACAGGGTTTTCTGGCTACACCTTC.

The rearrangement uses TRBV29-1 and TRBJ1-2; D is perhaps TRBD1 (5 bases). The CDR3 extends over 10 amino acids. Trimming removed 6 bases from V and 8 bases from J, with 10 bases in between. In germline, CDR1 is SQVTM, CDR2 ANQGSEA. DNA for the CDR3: TGCAGCGTCAGGGAATCAGGCTACACCTTC. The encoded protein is CSVRESGYTF.

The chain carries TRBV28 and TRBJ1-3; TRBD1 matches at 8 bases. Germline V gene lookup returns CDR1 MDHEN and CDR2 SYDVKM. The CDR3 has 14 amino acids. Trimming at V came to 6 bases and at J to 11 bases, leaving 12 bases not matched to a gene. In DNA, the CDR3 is TGTGCCAGCAGCCTCAGACAGGGGCCCGACCCCATATATTTT. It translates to CASSLRQGPDPIYF.

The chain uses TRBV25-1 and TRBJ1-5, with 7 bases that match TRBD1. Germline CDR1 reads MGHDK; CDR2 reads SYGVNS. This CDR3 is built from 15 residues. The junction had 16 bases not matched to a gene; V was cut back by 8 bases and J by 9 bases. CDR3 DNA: TGTGCCAGCTCACCCGGGACAGCCCGTCACGGGCCCCAGCATTTT. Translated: CASSPGTARHGPQHF.

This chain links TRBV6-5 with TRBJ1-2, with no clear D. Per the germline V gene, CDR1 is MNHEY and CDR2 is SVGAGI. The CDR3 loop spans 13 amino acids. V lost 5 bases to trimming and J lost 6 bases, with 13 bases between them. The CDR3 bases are TGTGCCAGCAGTCGGGTCGGTTGGGATGGCTACACCTTC. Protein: CASSRVGWDGYTF.